This T cell receptor (beta chain) was sequenced for a study of PD-1 blockade in classical Hodgkin lymphoma. V trimming: 3 bases; J trimming: 2 bases; junction bases outside the gene matches: 12. The CDR3 is 17 residues long. Germline V gene lookup returns CDR1 MDHEN and CDR2 SYDVKM. The repertoire was sequenced with immunoSEQ multiplex PCR; TCRdb's copy has only in-frame clones and lacks some. The sample has under 20,000 clones; roughly 83% are singletons. Relapse after autologous stem cell transplantation occurred in every patient, and brentuximab vedotin exposure varied. This sample comprised peripheral blood mononuclear cells (PBMCs), obtained before the second cycle of nivolumab. The chain combines TRBV28 with TRBJ2-5; 7 nucleotides align to TRBD2. The TCR comes from a human donor with classical Hodgkin lymphoma. The CDR3 spells CASSFLAGDRKQETQYF. DNA for the CDR3: TGTGCCAGCAGTTTTCTGGCGGGGGACCGCAAGCAAGAGACCCAGTACTTC.